This T cell receptor (beta chain) derives from a study of immune heterogeneity within non-small cell lung tumors (dated by TCRdb to between 2018 and 2020). In terms of the full investigation: By histology, the tumors were 4 squamous cell carcinomas, 10 non-squamous carcinomas and 1 tumor not otherwise specified. Neoantigen binding to each patient's HLA alleles was predicted with netMHCpan-3.0 for mutant peptides of 8 to 11 amino acids. TCR repertoires were analyzed from 55 to 70 tumor loci of about 15 patients, while transcriptome data covered only 35 to 50 loci from eleven to twelve patients. To look at intratumoral immune heterogeneity, the study ran whole-exome sequencing, RNA-seq and TCR beta repertoire sequencing on several spatially distinct regions taken from every NSCLC tumor.

A multiplex PCR system amplified the TCR beta CDR3 region, with a first 10-cycle round using 32 V-gene forward and 13 J-gene reverse primers. First-round PCR used a QIAGEN Multiplex PCR Kit, and primer sequences were filed in Chinese patent CN105087789A. Illumina universal primers were attached in a second round of PCR run with the Phusion High-Fidelity PCR Kit. TCR libraries were paired-end sequenced at 151 bp read length on the Illumina HiSeq X Ten platform. As for the authors' bioinformatics: Cutadapt removed reads without multiplex PCR primers, PEAR merged read pairs, and MiXCR with default settings called CDR3 regions. Repertoire diversity was assessed by Shannon entropy, and clonality was calculated as one minus the Shannon entropy divided by the ln of the count of productive unique sequences. Clonotypes at a frequency of at least 0.5% were defined as dominant or high-frequency T-cell clones. The raw public reads went through TCRdb reprocessing: fastp at Q25, MiXCR clone calling, in-frame beta chains kept. One record per CDR3 amino acid sequence lists the most common genes and DNA. These V and J calls rely on TCRdb rather than the paper's analysis. The sample has fewer than 25,000 distinct CDR3 sequences on record, under 35% of them singletons. The ten largest account for 4.4% of the sample.

The full study reports these points: For the most part, high-frequency TCR beta clonotypes differed from one individual patient to another. Local tumor mutational burden and local T-cell repertoire clonality had a statistically significant but moderate positive correlation (R approximately 0.34). Within a given patient, the same dominant CDR3B clonotypes showed up repeatedly across loci, although different tumor locations also carried unique high-frequency clones.

Counted from cysteine to phenylalanine, this CDR3 has 15 amino acids. The sequence is cut down to CDR3 DNA, 45 bases in frame from base 1. At the junction V is shortened by 3 bases and J by 5 bases; bases outside the gene matches: 9. Via the germline V gene, CDR1 is SGHTS and CDR2 YDEGEE. To note about this clonotype: The specificity of this receptor is unknown. Per-nucleotide qualities are absent, and no much larger clonotype sits a single base away.

The TCR template was genomic DNA extracted from bulk tumor tissue, and 500 to 650 ng of gDNA was amplified for each sample. Multiple biopsies per primary tumor were taken during surgery, spaced as far apart as possible within the tumor mass. Patients in the study cohort, which was described as untreated, were newly diagnosed NSCLC cases going through curative surgery. The donor group was made up of over 14 newly diagnosed non-small cell lung cancer patients undergoing surgery with curative intent. Resected tumor masses were reviewed by two independent pathologists. Only DNA and RNA samples of high quality went on to sequencing.

This clonotype originated in a middle-aged man with non-small cell lung cancer. The rearrangement combines TRBV5-8 with TRBJ2-5, and 8 junction bases match TRBD1. Sequencing was carried out using lung tumor tissue. The CDR3 region: CASSSRTGRGETQYF. The nucleotide sequence is given as TGTGCCAGCAGCTCCCGGACAGGGCGTGGGGAGACCCAGTACTTC.